This TCR beta chain emerged from a study of OX40 agonist ivuxolimab in advanced cancers. About the research overall: The drug used for patients, ivuxolimab, was an agonistic anti-OX40 (CD134) antibody. The study reported partial responses in three patients: one hepatocellular carcinoma, two cutaneous melanoma. Prior therapy, whether anti-PD-1, anti-PD-L1 or anti-CTLA-4, was allowed, and less than 45% had some. General study results and limits: Low normalized clonal expansion also occurred in some nonresponding patients.

This CDR3 region has 15 residues. With V trimmed by 3 bases and J by 7 bases, 4 bases remained unmatched. Germline V gene lookup returns CDR1 SGHDT and CDR2 YYEEEE. Notes on this clone: The antigen remains undetermined.

Here immunoSEQ multiplex PCR was the method, and the copy in TCRdb shows in-frame clones only, minus some. The profile covers around 100,000 clones, with 89% appearing a single time and roughly 0.33% taken by the ten largest. The chain couples TRBV5-6 to TRBJ1-6, with TRBD1 matching 10 bases. This receptor was obtained from an adult with an advanced solid tumor such as melanoma, head and neck, liver or kidney cancer. This sample comprised CD4+ or CD8+ T cells sorted from blood, obtained in a trial of the OX40 agonist ivuxolimab. The CDR3 sequence is CASSSLDRGNSPLHF. CDR3 coding DNA: TGTGCCAGCAGCTCCTTGGACAGGGGGAATTCACCCCTCCACTTT.